The present entry profiles one T cell receptor beta chain with its context. The antigen is unknown. These data belong to a study of cytotoxic CD8 clonotypes in ibrutinib-treated CLL. Study summary: Overall, roughly 25 responses were partial and 2 complete; following median 68 months, 14 patients stayed remitted and some 12 progressed. Collecting the response samples happened after a median 12 months of treatment, with a range of 6 to 36. The study recorded mean values of around 250,000 productive templates and tens of thousands of productive rearrangements per sample. Study-wide results and caveats: Against age-matched healthy donors, baseline clonality ran higher and tracked circulating CD8+ T-cell counts.

Clones were sequenced by immunoSEQ multiplex PCR, and TCRdb holds only the in-frame ones, with some missing. The table records 300,000 or so clones, under 70% of them present only once. The CDR3 is made up of 18 amino acids. From germline, CDR1 is LGHNA and CDR2 YSLEER. V trimming: 1 base; J trimming: 0 bases; junction bases outside the gene matches: 9. The chain uses TRBV4-3 and TRBJ1-2, with 9 bases that match TRBD1. This receptor was obtained from a human donor with chronic lymphocytic leukemia. The material was PBMCs, obtained after 36 months of ibrutinib treatment. The CDR3 DNA reads TGCGCCAGCAGCCAAGCACCGGGACAGGGCCCCTCTAACTATGGCTACACCTTC. It codes for CASSQAPGQGPSNYGYTF.